This TCR beta chain was sequenced in a study of cytotoxic CD8 clonotypes in ibrutinib-treated CLL. Study-level information: Productive templates averaged 255,043 per sample, and productive rearrangements 94,082.

The data were produced by immunoSEQ multiplex PCR, yet TCRdb's version contains in-frame clones alone and is incomplete. The sample shows about 200,000 clones, about two thirds of them seen only once. This CDR3 has 14 residues. CDR1 is MDHEN and CDR2 is SYDVKM in the germline V gene. V was shortened by 8 bases and J by 3 bases, with 17 bases between the two germline ends. This specimen consisted of PBMCs, obtained after 24 months of ibrutinib treatment. The chain recombines TRBV28 with TRBJ2-7; D gene ambiguous. The receptor comes from a human donor with chronic lymphocytic leukemia. The CDR3, as DNA: TGTGCCAGCGGCTCTGAGGCGTCATTCTACGAGCAGTACTTC. It encodes CASGSEASFYEQYF.